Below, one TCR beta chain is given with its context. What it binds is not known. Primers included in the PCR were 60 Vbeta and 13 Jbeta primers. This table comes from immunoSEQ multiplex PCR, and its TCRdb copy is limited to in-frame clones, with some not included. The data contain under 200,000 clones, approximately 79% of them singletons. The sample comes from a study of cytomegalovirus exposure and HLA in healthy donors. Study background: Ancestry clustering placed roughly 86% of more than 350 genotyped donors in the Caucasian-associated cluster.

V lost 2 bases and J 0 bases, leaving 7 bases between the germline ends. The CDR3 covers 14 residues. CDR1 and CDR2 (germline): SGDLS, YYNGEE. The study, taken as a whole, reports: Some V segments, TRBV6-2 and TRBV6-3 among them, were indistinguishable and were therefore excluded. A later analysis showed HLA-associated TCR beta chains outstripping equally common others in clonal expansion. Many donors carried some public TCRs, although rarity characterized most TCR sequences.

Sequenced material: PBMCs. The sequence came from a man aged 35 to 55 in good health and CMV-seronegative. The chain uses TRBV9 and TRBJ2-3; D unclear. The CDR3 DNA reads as TGTGCCAGCAGCGTCCAGAGGAGCACAGATACGCAGTATTTT. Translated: CASSVQRSTDTQYF.